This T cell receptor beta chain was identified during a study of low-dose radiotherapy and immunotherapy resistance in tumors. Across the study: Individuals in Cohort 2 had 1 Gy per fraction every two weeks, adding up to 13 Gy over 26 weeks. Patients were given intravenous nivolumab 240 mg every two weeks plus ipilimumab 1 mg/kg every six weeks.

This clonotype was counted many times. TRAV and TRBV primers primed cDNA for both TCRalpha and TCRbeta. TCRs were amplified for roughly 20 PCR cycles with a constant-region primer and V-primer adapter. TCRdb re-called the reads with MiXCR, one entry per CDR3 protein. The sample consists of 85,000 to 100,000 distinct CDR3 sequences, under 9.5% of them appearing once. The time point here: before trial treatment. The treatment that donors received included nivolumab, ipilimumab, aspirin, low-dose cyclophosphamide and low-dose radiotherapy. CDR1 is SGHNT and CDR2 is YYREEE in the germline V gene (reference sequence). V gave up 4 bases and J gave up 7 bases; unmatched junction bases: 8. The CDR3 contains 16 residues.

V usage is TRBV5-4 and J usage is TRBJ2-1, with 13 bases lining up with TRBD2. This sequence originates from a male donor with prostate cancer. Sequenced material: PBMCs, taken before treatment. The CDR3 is CASSPAWTSGSNEQFF. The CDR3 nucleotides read TGTGCCAGCAGCCCAGCGTGGACTAGCGGGAGTAATGAGCAGTTCTTC.